This T cell receptor delta chain came from a study of gamma-delta chains in newborns, infants, children. Looking at the study overall: Innate gammadelta T cells reportedly expand polyclonally right after birth, driven by microbial exposure, per the title.

A note on this clone: Since a far larger clone is one base different, this is likely a read error.

TCRdb re-called clones from the reads via CATT. The sample contains roughly 2,000 delta-chain clones, about 6.7% of which appear only once. The TCR was taken from a child who was a newborn, infant or young child, either healthy, febrile or measles-vaccinated (not recorded which). Source material: blood.

This chain's CDR3 is CACDILGDLTAQPFF. CDR3 DNA sequence: TGTGCCTGTGACATACTGGGGGATTTGACAGCACAACCCTTCTTT. The J gene is TRDJ2, the V gene TRDV2; 10 nucleotides agree with TRDD3. This CDR3 has 15 residues. CDR1 and CDR2 (germline): GEAIGNYY, EKD.